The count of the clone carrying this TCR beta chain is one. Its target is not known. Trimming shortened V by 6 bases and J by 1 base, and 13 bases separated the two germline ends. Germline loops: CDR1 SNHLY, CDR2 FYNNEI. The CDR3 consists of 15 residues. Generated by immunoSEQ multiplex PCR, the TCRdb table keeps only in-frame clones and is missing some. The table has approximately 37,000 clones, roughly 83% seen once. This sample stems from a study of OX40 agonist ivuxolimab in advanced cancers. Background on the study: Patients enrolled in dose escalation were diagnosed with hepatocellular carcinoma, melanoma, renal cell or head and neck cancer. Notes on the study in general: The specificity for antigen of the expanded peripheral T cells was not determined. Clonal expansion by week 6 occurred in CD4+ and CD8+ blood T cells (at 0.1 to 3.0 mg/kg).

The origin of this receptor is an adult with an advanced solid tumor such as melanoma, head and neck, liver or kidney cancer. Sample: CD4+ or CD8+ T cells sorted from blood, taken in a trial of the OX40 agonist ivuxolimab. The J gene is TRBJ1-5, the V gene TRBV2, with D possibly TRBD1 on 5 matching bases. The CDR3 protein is CASRSGIMSNQPQHF. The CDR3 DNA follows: TGTGCCAGCAGGTCAGGGATCATGAGCAATCAGCCCCAGCATTTT.